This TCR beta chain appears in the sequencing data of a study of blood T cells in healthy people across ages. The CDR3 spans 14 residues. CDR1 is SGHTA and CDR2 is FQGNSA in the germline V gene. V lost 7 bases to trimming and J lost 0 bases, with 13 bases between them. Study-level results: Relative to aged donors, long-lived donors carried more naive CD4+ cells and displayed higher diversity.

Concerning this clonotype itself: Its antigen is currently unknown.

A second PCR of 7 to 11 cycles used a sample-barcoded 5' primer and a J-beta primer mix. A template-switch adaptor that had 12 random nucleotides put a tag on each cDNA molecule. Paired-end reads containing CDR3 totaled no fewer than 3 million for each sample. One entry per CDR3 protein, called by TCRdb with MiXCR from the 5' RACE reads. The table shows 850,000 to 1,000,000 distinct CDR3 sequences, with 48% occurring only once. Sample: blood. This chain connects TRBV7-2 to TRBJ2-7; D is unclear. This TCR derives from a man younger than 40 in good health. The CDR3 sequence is CASTLTRSSYEQYF. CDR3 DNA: TGTGCCAGCACCCTGACTCGTAGCTCCTACGAGCAGTACTTC.